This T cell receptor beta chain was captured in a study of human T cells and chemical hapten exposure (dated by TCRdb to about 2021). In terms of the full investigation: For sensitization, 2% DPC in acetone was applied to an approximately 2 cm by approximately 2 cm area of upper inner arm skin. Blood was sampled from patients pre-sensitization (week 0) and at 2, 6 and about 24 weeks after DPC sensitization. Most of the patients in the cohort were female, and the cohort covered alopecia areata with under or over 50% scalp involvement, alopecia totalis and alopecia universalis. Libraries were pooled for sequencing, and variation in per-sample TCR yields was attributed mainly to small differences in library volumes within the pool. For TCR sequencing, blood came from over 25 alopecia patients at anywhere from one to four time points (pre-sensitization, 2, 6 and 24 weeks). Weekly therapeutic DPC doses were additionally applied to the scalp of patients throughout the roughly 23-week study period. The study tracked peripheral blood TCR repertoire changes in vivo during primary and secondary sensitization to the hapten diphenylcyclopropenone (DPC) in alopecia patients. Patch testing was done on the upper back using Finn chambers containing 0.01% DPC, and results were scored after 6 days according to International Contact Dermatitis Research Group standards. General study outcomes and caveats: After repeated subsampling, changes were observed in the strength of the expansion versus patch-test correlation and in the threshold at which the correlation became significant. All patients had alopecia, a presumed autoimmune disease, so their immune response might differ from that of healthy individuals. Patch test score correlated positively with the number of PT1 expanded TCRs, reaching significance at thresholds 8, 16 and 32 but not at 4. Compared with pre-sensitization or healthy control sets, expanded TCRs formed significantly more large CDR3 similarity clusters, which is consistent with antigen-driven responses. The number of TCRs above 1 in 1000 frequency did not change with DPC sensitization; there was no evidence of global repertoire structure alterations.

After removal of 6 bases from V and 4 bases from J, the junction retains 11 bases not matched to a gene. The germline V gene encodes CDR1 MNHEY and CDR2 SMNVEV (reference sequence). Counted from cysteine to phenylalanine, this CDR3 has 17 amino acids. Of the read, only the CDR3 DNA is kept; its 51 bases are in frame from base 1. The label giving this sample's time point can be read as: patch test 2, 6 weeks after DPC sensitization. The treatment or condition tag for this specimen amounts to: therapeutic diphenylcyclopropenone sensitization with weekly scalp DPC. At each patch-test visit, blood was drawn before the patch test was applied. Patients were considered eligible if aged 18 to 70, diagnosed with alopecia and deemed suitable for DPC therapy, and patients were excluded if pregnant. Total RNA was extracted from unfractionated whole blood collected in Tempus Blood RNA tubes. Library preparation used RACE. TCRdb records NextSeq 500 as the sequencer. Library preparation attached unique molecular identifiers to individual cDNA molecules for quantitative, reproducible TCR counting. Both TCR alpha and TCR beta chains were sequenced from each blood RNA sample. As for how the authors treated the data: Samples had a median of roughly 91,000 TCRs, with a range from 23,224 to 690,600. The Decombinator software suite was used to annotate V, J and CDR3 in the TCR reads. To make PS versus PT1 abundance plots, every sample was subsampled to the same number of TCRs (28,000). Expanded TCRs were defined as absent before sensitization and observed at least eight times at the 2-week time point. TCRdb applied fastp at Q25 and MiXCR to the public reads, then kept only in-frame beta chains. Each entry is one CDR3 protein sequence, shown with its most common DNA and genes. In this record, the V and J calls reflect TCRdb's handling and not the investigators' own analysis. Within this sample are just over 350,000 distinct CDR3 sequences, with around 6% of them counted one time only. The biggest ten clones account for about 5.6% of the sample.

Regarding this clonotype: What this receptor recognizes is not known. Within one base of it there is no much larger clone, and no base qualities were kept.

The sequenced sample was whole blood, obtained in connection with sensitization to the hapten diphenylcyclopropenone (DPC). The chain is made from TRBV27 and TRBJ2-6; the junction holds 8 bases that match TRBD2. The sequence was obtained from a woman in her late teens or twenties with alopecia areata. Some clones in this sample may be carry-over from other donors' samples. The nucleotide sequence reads TGTGCCAGCAGCCCGGGGGGGCCCCACGGCGGGGCCAACGTCCTGACTTTC. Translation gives CASSPGGPHGGANVLTF.